This is a list of T cell receptor beta chains from one sample in a study of T-cell reconstitution after alpha-beta-depleted transplantation in children. Each CDR3 protein is one row after TCRdb ran MiXCR on the PCR reads. Of 200,000 to 250,000 distinct CDR3 sequences detected, around 8% appear once; the ten largest clones hold under 8%. Material: PBMCs, mostly from graft donor cells, obtained 180 days after TCRalphabeta/CD19-depleted stem cell transplant. The source of these receptors is a male patient aged 10 to 17 who had a stem cell transplant for acute lymphoblastic leukemia, so the T cells may come from the graft donor. Both conserved end residues are part of each CDR3. Each record gives: CDR3 length, clone size, V gene, J gene, D gene, CDR3 protein, CDR3 DNA. A D gene is named only where the DNA matches it firmly. The size field is filled for only some rows; it gives once, few, many or a size class.

14	many	TRBV11-2	TRBJ1-1	-	CASSFQGGGTEAFF	TGTGCCAGCAGCTTCCAGGGTGGGGGGACTGAAGCTTTCTTT
15	-	TRBV7-2	TRBJ2-1	TRBD2	CASSPSGRVVSEQFF	TGTGCCAGCAGCCCGAGCGGGAGGGTAGTAAGTGAGCAGTTCTTC
15	many	TRBV27	TRBJ1-5	-	CASNPQGPSNQPQHF	TGTGCCAGCAATCCACAGGGACCTAGCAATCAGCCCCAGCATTTT
19	many	TRBV28	TRBJ2-1	-	CASLPSGPITGMGGNEQFF	TGTGCCAGCCTACCCTCGGGACCTATTACTGGGATGGGAGGCAATGAGCAGTTCTTC
15	many	TRBV11-2	TRBJ1-4	-	CASSLVGGASEKLFF	TGTGCCAGCAGCTTAGTTGGGGGGGCAAGTGAAAAACTGTTTTTT
12	many	TRBV28	TRBJ1-5	-	CASRYSNQPQHF	TGTGCCAGCCGTTATAGCAATCAGCCCCAGCATTTT
17	many	TRBV10-3	TRBJ1-3	-	CAISESPLPNSGNTIYF	TGTGCCATCAGTGAGTCGCCCCTTCCCAACTCTGGAAACACCATATATTTT
13	many	TRBV9	TRBJ2-1	-	CASSTQVYNEQFF	TGTGCCAGCAGCACACAGGTCTACAATGAGCAGTTCTTC
16	many	TRBV12-3/TRBV12-4	TRBJ2-2	TRBD1	CASSLLQGAGTGELFF	TGTGCCAGCAGTCTTTTACAGGGGGCAGGCACCGGGGAGCTGTTTTTT
15	many	TRBV28	TRBJ2-2	-	CASSLGTYRAGELFF	TGTGCCAGCAGTTTGGGAACTTATAGGGCCGGGGAGCTGTTTTTT
14	many	TRBV12-3/TRBV12-4	TRBJ2-7	-	CASSPRHRSYEQYF	TGTGCCAGCAGTCCCAGACACCGCTCCTACGAGCAGTACTTC
14	many	TRBV4-2	TRBJ1-1	-	CASSQDPRDPQAFF	TGTGCCAGCAGCCAAGATCCCCGGGACCCACAAGCTTTCTTT
19	many	TRBV20-1	TRBJ2-1	TRBD2	CSARRQRTSGASSYNEQFF	TGCAGTGCTAGACGTCAGCGGACTAGCGGGGCGAGCTCCTACAATGAGCAGTTCTTC
14	many	TRBV21-1	TRBJ2-1	-	CASSSGGLYNEQFF	TGTGCCAGCAGCTCGGGGGGCCTCTACAATGAGCAGTTCTTC
12	-	TRBV19	TRBJ1-1	-	CASSRPGAEAFF	TGTGCCAGTAGCCGACCAGGGGCTGAAGCTTTCTTT
14	many	TRBV7-2	TRBJ1-1	-	CASSLANSLGRAFF	TGTGCCAGCAGCTTAGCGAATAGTCTCGGTAGAGCTTTCTTT
12	many	TRBV6-5	TRBJ1-4	-	CASSRGGEKLFF	TGTGCCAGCAGCAGGGGAGGTGAAAAACTGTTTTTT
15	many	TRBV3-1	TRBJ2-5	TRBD2	CASSAHPGGTETQYF	TGTGCCAGCAGCGCCCACCCGGGGGGGACTGAGACCCAGTACTTC
13	many	TRBV3-1	TRBJ2-1	TRBD2	CASSTSGYNEQFF	TGTGCCAGCAGTACTAGCGGGTACAATGAGCAGTTCTTC
14	many	TRBV28	TRBJ1-2	-	CASSPGPKNYGYTF	TGTGCCAGCAGTCCAGGCCCGAAGAACTATGGCTACACCTTC
11	many	TRBV12-3/TRBV12-4	TRBJ2-1	-	CASSRRDEQFF	TGTGCCAGCAGCCGACGCGATGAGCAGTTCTTC
15	many	TRBV7-6	TRBJ2-3	TRBD2	CASSPSGASTDTQYF	TGTGCCAGCAGCCCTAGCGGGGCTAGCACAGATACGCAGTATTTT
15	many	TRBV24-1	TRBJ2-5	-	CATSDPTNPQETQYF	TGTGCCACCAGTGATCCTACTAACCCCCAAGAGACCCAGTACTTC
15	many	TRBV6-5	TRBJ2-7	-	CASRTMGQSSYEQYF	TGTGCCAGCCGTACCATGGGACAAAGCTCCTACGAGCAGTACTTC